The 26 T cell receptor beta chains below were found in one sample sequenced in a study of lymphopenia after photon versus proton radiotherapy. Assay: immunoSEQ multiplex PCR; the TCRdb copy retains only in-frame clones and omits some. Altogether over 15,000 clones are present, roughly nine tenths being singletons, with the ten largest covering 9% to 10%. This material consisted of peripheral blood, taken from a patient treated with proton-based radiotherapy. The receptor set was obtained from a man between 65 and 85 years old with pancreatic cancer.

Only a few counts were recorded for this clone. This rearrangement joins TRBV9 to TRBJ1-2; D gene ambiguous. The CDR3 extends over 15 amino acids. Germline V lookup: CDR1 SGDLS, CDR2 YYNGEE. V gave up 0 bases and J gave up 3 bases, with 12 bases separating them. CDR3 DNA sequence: TGTGCCAGCAGCGTAGACCGGGGAAATTACTATGGCTACACCTTC. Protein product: CASSVDRGNYYGYTF.

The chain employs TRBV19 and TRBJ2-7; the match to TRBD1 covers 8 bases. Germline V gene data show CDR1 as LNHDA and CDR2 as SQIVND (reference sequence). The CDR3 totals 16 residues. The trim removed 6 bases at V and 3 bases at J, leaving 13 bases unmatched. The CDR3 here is CASRESETGAIYEQYF. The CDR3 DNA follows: TGTGCCAGTAGAGAATCCGAGACAGGGGCGATCTACGAGCAGTACTTC.

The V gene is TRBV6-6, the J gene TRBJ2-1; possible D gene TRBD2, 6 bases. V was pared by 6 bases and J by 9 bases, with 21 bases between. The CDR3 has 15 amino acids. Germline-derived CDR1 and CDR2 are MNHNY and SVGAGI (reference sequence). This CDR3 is CASSQLAALGGEQFF. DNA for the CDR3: TGTGCCAGCAGCCAACTAGCCGCCCTGGGAGGTGAGCAGTTCTTC.

Here the CDR3 reads CASIIDRGLGNTIYF. The DNA of the CDR3 is TGTGCCAGCATCATCGACAGGGGGCTAGGAAACACCATATATTTT. This rearrangement joins TRBV2 to TRBJ1-3, with 10 bases lining up with TRBD1. CDR1 is SNHLY and CDR2 is FYNNEI in the germline V gene. V dropped 7 bases and J dropped 4; count of bases not matched to a gene: 7. This CDR3 is 15 amino acids long.

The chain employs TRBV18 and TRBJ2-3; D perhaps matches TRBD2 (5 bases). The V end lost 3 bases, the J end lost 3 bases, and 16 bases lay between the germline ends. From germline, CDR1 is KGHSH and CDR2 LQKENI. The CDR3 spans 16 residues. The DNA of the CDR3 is TGTGCCAGCTCACCCCTTTCACAAGGGAGAACAGATACGCAGTATTTT. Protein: CASSPLSQGRTDTQYF.

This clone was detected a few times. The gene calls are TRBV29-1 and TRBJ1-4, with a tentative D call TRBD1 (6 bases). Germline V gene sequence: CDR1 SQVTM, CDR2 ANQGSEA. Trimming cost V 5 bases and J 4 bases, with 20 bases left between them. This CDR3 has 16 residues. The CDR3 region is CSVSGGSPFLNEKLFF. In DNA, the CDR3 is TGCAGCGTTTCGGGGGGCTCGCCCTTCCTTAATGAAAAACTGTTTTTT. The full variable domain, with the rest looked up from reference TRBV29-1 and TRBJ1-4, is SAVISQKPSRDICQRGTSLTIQCQVDSQVTMMFWYRQQPGQSLTLIATANQGSEATYESGFVIDKFPISRPNLTFSTLTVSNMSPEDSSIYLCSVSGGSPFLNEKLFFGSGTQLSVL.

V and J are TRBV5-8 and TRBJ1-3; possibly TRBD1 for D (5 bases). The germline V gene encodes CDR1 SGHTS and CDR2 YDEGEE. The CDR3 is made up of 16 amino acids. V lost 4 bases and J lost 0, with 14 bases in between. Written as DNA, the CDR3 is TGTGCCAGCAGCCCGGGGACGGTTAGCTCTGGAAACACCATATATTTT. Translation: CASSPGTVSSGNTIYF.

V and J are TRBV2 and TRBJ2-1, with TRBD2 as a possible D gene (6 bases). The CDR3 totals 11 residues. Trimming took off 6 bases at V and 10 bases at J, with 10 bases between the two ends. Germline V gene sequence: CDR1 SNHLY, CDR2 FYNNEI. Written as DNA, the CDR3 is TGTGCCAGCAGCGTGGAGGGGGAGCAGTTCTTC. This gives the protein CASSVEGEQFF.

In DNA, the CDR3 is TGCGCCAGCAGCCCGGGGGCGGGACGCAACTCTGGAAACACCATATATTTT. This sequence encodes CASSPGAGRNSGNTIYF. The chain recombines TRBV4-1 with TRBJ1-3, with D possibly TRBD1 on 6 matching bases. V lost 4 bases to trimming and J lost 0 bases, with 16 bases between them. Germline V lookup: CDR1 MGHRA, CDR2 YSYEKL. This CDR3 is 17 amino acids long.

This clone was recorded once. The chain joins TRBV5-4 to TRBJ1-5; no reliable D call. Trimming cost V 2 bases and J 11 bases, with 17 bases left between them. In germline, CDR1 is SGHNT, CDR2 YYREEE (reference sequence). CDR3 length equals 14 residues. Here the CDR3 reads CASSLHASREAQHF. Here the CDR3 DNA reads TGTGCCAGCAGCTTACACGCTTCAAGGGAGGCCCAGCATTTT.

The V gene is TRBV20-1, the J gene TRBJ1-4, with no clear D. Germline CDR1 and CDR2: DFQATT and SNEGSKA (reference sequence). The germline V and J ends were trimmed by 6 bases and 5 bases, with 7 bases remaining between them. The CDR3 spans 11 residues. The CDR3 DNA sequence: TGCAGTGCAGCTCCAAATGAAAAACTGTTTTTT. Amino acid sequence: CSAAPNEKLFF.

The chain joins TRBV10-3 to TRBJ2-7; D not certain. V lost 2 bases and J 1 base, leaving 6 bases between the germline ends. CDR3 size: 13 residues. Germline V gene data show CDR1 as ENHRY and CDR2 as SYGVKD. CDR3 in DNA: TGTGCCATCAGTGAGGGCAGTTCCTACGAGCAGTACTTC. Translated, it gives CAISEGSSYEQYF.

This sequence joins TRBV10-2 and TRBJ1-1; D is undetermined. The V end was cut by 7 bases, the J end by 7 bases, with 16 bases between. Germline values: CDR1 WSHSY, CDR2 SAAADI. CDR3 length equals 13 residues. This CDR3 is CASKFPEGYEAFF. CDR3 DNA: TGCGCCAGCAAGTTTCCTGAAGGCTATGAAGCTTTCTTT.

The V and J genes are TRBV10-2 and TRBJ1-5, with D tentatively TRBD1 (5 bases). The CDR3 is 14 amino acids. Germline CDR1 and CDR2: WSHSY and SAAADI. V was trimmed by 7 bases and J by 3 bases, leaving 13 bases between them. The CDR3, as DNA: TGCGCCAGCACCTGGGCGGGGGACAATCAGCCCCAGCATTTT. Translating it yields CASTWAGDNQPQHF.

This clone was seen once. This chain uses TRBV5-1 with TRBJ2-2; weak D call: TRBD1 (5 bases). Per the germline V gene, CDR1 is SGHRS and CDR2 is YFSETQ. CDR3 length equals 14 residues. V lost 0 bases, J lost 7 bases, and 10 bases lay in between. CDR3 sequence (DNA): TGCGCCAGCAGCTTGGTCAGGGCAATCGGGGAGCTGTTTTTT. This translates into CASSLVRAIGELFF.

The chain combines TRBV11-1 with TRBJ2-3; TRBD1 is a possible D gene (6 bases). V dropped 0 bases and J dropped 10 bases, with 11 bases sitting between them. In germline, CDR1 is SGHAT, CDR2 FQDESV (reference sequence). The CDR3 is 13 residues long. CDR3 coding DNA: TGTGCCAGCAGCTTAGCGGGGGCTGGGGCGCAGTATTTT. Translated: CASSLAGAGAQYF.

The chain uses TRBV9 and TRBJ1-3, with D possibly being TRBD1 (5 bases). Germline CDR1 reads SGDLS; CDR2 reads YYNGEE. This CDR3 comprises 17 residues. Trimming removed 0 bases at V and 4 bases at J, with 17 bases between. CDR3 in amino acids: CASSVVEGLGRGNTIYF. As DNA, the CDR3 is TGTGCCAGCAGCGTAGTTGAGGGGTTGGGGCGAGGAAACACCATATATTTT.

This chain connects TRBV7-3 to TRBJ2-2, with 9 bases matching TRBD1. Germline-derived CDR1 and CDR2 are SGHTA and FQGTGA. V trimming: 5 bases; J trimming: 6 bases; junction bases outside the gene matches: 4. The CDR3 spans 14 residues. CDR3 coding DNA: TGTGCCAGCAGCCGACAGGGGGAGGCCGGGGAGCTGTTTTTT. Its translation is CASSRQGEAGELFF. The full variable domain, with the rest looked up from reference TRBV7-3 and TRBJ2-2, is GAGVSQTPSNKVTEKGKYVELRCDPISGHTALYWYRQSLGQGPEFLIYFQGTGAADDSGLPNDRFFAVRPEGSVSTLKIQRTERGDSAVYLCASSRQGEAGELFFGEGSRLTVL.

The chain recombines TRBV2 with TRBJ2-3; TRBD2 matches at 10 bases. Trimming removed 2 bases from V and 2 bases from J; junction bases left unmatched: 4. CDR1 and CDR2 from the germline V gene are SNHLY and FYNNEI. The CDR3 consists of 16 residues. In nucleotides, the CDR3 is TGTGCCAGCAGTGAATTCCTAGCGGGGGTCACAGATACGCAGTATTTT. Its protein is CASSEFLAGVTDTQYF.

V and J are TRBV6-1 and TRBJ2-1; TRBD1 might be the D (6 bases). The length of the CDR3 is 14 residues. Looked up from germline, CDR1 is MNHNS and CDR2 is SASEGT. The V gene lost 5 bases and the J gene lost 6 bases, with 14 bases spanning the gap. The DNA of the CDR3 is TGTGCCAGCAGTCCTCGACAGGACCCCAATGAGCAGTTCTTC. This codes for CASSPRQDPNEQFF.

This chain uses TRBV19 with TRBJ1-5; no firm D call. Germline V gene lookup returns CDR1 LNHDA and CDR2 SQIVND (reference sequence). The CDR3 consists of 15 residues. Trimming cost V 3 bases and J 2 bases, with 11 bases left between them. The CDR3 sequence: CASSIRDRGNQPQHF. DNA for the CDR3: TGTGCCAGTAGTATCCGAGATAGAGGCAATCAGCCCCAGCATTTT.

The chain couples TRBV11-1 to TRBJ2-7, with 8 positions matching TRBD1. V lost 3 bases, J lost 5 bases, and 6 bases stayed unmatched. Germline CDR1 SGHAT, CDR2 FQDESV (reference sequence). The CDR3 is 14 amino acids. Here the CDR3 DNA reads TGTGCCAGCAGCTTCCAGGGGGCATCCGACGAGCAGTACTTC. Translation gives CASSFQGASDEQYF.

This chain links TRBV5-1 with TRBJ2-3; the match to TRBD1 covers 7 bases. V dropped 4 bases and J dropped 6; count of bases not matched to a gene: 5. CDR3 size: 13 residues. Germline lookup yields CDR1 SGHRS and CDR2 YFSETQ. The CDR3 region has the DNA TGCGCCAGCAGCCCATCACAGGGGGATACGCAGTATTTT. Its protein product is CASSPSQGDTQYF.

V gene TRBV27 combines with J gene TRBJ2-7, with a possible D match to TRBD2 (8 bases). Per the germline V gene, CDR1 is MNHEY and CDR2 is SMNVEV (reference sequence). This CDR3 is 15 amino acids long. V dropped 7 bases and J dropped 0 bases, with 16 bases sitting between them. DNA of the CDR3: TGTGCCAGCATCAAGACAGGGACTAGCTCCTACGAGCAGTACTTC. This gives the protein CASIKTGTSSYEQYF.

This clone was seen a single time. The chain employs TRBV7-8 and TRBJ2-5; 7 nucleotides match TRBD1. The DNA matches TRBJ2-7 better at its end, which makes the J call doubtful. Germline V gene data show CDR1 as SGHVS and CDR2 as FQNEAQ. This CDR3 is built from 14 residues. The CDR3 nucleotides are TGTGCCAGCAGCTTAGTACAGGGGTCCTACGAGCAGTACTTC. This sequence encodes CASSLVQGSYEQYF.

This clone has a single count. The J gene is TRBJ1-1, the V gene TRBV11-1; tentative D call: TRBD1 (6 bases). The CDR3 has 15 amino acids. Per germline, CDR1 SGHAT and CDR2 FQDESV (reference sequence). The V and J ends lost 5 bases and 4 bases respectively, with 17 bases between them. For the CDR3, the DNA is TGTGCCAGCAGCCCTGGGACAACCTGGGGCACTGAAGCTTTCTTT. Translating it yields CASSPGTTWGTEAFF.